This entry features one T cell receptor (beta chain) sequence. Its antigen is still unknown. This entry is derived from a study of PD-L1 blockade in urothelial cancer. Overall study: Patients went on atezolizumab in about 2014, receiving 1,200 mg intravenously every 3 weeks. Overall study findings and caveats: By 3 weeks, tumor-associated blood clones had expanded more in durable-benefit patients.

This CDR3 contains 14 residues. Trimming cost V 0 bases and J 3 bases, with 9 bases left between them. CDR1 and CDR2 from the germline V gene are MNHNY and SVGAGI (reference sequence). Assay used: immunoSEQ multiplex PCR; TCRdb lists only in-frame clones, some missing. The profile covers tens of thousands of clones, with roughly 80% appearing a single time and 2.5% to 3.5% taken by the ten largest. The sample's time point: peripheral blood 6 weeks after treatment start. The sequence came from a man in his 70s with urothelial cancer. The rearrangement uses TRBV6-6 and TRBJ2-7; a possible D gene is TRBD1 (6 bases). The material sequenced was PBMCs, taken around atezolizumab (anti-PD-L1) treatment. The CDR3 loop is CASSYSKGGYEQYF. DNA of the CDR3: TGTGCCAGCAGTTACTCGAAAGGGGGCTACGAGCAGTACTTC.